The present entry profiles one TCR beta chain with its context. These data originate in a study of cytomegalovirus exposure and HLA in healthy donors. Generated by immunoSEQ multiplex PCR, the TCRdb table keeps only in-frame clones and is missing some. The data contain around 260,000 clones, 90% of them singletons. A roughly 130-subject validation cohort, separate from the roughly 700-subject first cohort, supplied the donors. Material: PBMCs. The origin of this receptor is a woman under 40 in good health and CMV-seronegative.

Here the CDR3 reads CASSEAPAGGPSGELFF. The DNA for the CDR3 is TGTGCCAGCAGTGAAGCGCCGGCGGGAGGGCCAAGCGGGGAGCTGTTTTTT. The chain couples TRBV2 to TRBJ2-2, with 9 bases fitting TRBD2. There are 17 residues in the CDR3. Germline loops: CDR1 SNHLY, CDR2 FYNNEI. Germline trimming cut 0 bases from V and 7 bases from J; bases unmatched to any gene: 9.